This T cell receptor (beta chain) was sequenced for a study of beta chain features in type 1 diabetes. Notes on the study in general: Whether HLA type influences TCRB rearrangement remained unresolved here. In patients and controls equally, PCR might favor templates that are shorter. Reduced insertions and increased deletions marked VDJ junctions in type 1 diabetes patients. Shortening of TCRB CDR3s, moderate but significant, appeared in all four CD4+ subsets of Type 1 diabetes patients. Among patients, naive, central memory and Treg TCRB repertoires appeared more similar than among healthy donors.

There are a few counts of this clone. Antigen: not known. CDR3 length: 15 amino acids. In germline, CDR1 is MNHNS, CDR2 SASEGT. Trimming removed 0 bases from V and 8 bases from J; junction bases left unmatched: 7. Investigators reverse transcribed all isolated RNA, so they sequenced expressed TCRB transcripts. Sequencing used immunoSEQ multiplex PCR; TCRdb keeps in-frame clones, though not all of them. The sample lists approximately 600,000 clones, over 10% occurring once. The sequencing sample was made of naive CD4+ T cells from blood. This chain uses TRBV6-1 with TRBJ2-3; 8 nucleotides align to TRBD1. The sequence came from a man aged 25-45 years with type 1 diabetes. The CDR3 loop is CASSEAGRGRVTQYF. The CDR3 bases are TGTGCCAGCAGTGAAGCCGGCAGGGGGCGAGTTACGCAGTATTTT.